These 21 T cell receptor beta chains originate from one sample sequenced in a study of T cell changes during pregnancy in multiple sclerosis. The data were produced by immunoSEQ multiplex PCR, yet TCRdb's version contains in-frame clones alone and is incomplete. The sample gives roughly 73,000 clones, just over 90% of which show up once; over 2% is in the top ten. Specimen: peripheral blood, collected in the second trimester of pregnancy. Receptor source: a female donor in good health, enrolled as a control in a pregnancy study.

The CDR3 DNA follows: TGTGCCAGTATAGGACAGGCCGCCCAATATAACTATGGCTACACCTTC. This codes for CASIGQAAQYNYGYTF. This chain joins TRBV19 and TRBJ1-2; the match to TRBD1 covers 7 bases. Trimming at V came to 7 bases and at J to 1 base, leaving 12 bases not matched to a gene. This CDR3 contains 16 residues. CDR1 is LNHDA, CDR2 SQIVND, per germline (reference sequence).

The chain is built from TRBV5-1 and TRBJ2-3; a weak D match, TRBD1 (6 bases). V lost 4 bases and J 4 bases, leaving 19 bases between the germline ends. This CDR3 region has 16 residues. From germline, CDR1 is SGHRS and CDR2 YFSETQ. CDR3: CASSLLVRGMADTQYF. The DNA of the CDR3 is TGCGCCAGCAGCCTCCTAGTGAGGGGGATGGCAGATACGCAGTATTTT.

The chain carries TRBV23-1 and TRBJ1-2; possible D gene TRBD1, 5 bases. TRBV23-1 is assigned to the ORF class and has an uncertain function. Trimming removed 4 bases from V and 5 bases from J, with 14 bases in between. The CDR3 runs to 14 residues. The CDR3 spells CASSRRGLSYGYTF. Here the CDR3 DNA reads TGCGCCAGCAGTCGCCGGGGGTTATCATATGGCTACACCTTC.

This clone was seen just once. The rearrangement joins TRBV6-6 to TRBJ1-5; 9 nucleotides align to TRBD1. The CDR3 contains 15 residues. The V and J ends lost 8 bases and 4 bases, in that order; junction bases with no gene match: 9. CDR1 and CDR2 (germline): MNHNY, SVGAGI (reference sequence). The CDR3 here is CASAKAGTGNQPQHF. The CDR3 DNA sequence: TGTGCCAGCGCCAAGGCCGGGACAGGGAATCAGCCCCAGCATTTT.

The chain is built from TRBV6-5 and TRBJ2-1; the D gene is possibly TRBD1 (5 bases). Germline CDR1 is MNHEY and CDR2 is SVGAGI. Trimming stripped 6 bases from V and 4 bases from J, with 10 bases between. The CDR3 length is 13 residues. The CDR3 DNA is TGTGCCAGCAGCTCTACAGGTTACAATGAGCAGTTCTTC. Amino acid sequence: CASSSTGYNEQFF.

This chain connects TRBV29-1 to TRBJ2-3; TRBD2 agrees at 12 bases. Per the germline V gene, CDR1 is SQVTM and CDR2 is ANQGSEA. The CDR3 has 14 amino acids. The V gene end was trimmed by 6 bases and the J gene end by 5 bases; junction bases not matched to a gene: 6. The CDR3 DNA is TGCAGCGTCTCGACTAGCGGGGGAAGAGATACGCAGTATTTT. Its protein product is CSVSTSGGRDTQYF.

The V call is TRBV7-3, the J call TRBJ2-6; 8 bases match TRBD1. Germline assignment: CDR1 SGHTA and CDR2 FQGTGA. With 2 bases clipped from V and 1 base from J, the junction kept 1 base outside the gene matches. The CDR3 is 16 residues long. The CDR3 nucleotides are TGTGCCAGCAGCTTACAGGGGGCGTCTGGGGCCAACGTCCTGACTTTC. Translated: CASSLQGASGANVLTF.

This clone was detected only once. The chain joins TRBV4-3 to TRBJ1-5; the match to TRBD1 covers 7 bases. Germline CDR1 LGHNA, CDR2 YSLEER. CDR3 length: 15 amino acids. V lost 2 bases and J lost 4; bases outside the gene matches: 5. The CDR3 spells CASSQSRQGNQPQHF. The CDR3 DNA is TGCGCCAGCAGCCAATCGCGACAGGGAAATCAGCCCCAGCATTTT.

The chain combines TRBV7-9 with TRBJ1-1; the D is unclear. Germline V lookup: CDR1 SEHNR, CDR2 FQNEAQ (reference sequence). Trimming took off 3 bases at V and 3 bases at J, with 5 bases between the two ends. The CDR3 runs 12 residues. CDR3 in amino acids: CASSLEDTEAFF. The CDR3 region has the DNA TGTGCCAGCAGCTTGGAGGACACTGAAGCTTTCTTT.

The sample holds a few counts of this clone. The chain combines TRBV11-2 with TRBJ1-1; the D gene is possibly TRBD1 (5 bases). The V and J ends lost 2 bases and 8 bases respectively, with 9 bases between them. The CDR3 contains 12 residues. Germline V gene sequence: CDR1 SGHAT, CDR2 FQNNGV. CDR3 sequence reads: CASSLQGGEAFF. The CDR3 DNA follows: TGTGCCAGCAGCTTACAGGGAGGGGAAGCTTTCTTT. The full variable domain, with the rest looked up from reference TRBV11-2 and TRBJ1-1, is EAGVAQSPRYKIIEKRQSVAFWCNPISGHATLYWYQQILGQGPKLLIQFQNNGVVDDSQLPKDRFSAERLKGVDSTLKIQPAKLEDSAVYLCASSLQGGEAFFGQGTRLTVV.

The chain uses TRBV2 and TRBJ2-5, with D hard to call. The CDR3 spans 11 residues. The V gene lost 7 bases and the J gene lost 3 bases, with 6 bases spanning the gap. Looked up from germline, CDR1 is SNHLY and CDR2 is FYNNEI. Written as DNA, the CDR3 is TGTGCCAGCACCTCCGAAGAGACCCAGTACTTC. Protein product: CASTSEETQYF.

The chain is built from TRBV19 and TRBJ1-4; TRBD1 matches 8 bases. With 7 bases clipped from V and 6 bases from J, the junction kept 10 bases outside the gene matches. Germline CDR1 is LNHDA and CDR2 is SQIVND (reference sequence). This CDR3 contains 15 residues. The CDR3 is CASTYRDRRDEKLFF. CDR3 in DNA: TGTGCCAGTACCTACCGGGACAGGAGGGATGAAAAACTGTTTTTT.

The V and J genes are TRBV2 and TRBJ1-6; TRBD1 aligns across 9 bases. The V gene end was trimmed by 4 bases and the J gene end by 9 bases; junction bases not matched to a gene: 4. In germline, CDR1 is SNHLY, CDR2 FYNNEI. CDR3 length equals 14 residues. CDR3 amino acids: CASSVGTGSSPLHF. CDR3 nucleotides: TGTGCCAGCAGTGTGGGGACAGGGAGTTCACCCCTCCACTTT.

The CDR3 sequence is CASSPQFSGANVLTF. The CDR3 coding sequence is TGTGCCAGCAGTCCCCAATTCTCTGGGGCCAACGTCCTGACTTTC. This rearrangement joins TRBV6-6 to TRBJ2-6, with unresolved D. Germline loops: CDR1 MNHNY, CDR2 SVGAGI (reference sequence). The CDR3 consists of 15 residues. Trimming removed 5 bases from V and 0 bases from J, with 8 bases in between.

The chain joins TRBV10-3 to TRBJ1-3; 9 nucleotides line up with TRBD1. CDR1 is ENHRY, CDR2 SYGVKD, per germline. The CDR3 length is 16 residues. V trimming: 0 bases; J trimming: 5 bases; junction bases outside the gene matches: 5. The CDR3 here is CAISESSDRGRNTIYF. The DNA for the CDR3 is TGTGCCATCAGTGAGTCTTCGGACAGGGGAAGAAACACCATATATTTT.

This CDR3 reads CASTRGPGQAFF. The CDR3 region has the DNA TGTGCCAGCACCAGGGGGCCGGGACAAGCTTTCTTT. The rearrangement links TRBV4-2 to TRBJ1-1, with TRBD1 matching 8 bases. The V gene end was trimmed by 7 bases and the J gene end by 9 bases; junction bases not matched to a gene: 7. Looked up from germline, CDR1 is LGHNA and CDR2 is YNFKEQ. CDR3 length equals 12 residues.

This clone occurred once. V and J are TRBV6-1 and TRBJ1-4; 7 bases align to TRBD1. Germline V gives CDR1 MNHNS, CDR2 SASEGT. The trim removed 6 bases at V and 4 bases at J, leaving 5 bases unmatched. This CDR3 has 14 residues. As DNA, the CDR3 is TGTGCCAGCAGGTTCAGGGGGTATAATGAAAAACTGTTTTTT. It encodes CASRFRGYNEKLFF.

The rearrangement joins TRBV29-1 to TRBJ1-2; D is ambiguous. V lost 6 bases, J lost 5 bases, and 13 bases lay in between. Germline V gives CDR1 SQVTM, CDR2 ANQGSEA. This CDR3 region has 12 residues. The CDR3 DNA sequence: TGCAGCGTGAAACTTAATTCTTATGGCTACACCTTC. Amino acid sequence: CSVKLNSYGYTF.

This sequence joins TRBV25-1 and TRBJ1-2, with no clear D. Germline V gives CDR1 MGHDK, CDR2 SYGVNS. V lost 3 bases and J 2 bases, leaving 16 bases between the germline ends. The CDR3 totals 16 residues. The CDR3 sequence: CASSESGRERNYGYTF. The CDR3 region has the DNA TGTGCCAGCAGTGAGTCTGGACGGGAAAGAAACTATGGCTACACCTTC.

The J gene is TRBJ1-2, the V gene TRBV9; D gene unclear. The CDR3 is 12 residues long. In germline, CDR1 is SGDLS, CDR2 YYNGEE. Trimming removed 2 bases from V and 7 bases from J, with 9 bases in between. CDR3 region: CASSVDTGGYTF. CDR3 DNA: TGTGCCAGCAGCGTCGACACTGGTGGCTACACCTTC.

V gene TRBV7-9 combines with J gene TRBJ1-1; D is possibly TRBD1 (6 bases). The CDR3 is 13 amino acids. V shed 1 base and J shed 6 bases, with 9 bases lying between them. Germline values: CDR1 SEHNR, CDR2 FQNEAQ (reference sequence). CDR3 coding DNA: TGTGCCAGCAGCTTAGTGGGGGCAGCTGAAGCTTTCTTT. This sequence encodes CASSLVGAAEAFF.